These T cell receptor beta chains were read from a single sample in a study of blood T cell repertoires in COVID-19. The method was immunoSEQ multiplex PCR; TCRdb's version includes in-frame clones alone and lacks a portion of them. Of approximately 78,000 clones listed, approximately 88% are singletons. Sequenced sample: peripheral blood. The receptor set was obtained from a man in his fifties with acute or convalescent COVID-19. Both conserved end residues are part of each CDR3. The D gene is left open where the match is weak. Clone sizes are given selectively: once, few, many, or a class where the clone is expanded.

V	D	size	J	CDR3	DNA
TRBV12-3/TRBV12-4	NA	NA	TRBJ2-2	CASSLLNTGELFF	TGTGCCAGCAGTTTACTAAACACCGGGGAGCTGTTTTTT
TRBV5-4	TRBD2	NA	TRBJ2-5	CASSPPGGQETQYF	TGTGCCAGCAGCCCACCGGGAGGTCAAGAGACCCAGTACTTC
TRBV7-9	NA	NA	TRBJ1-5	CASSLGVFDQPQHF	TGTGCCAGCAGCTTAGGAGTTTTCGATCAGCCCCAGCATTTT
TRBV18	TRBD2	once	TRBJ2-3	CASTGTSGTDTQYF	TGTGCCAGCACCGGGACTAGCGGCACAGATACGCAGTATTTT
TRBV5-1	NA	NA	TRBJ2-3	CASSPGGAGDTQYF	TGCGCCAGCAGCCCAGGCGGGGCGGGAGATACGCAGTATTTT
TRBV9	TRBD1	NA	TRBJ2-1	CASSVVQGYEQFF	TGTGCCAGCAGCGTAGTACAGGGGTATGAGCAGTTCTTC
TRBV6-5	TRBD1	NA	TRBJ1-1	CASSLSGARGAEVFF	TGTGCCAGCAGCCTCTCAGGGGCCAGGGGGGCTGAAGTTTTCTTT
TRBV5-1	TRBD2	once	TRBJ2-1	CASSHSGGISYNEQFF	TGCGCCAGCAGCCATAGCGGGGGGATATCCTACAATGAGCAGTTCTTC
TRBV5-1	NA	NA	TRBJ2-1	CASGAGLSYNEQFF	TGCGCCAGCGGAGCAGGGTTGTCCTACAATGAGCAGTTCTTC
TRBV4-1	NA	NA	TRBJ1-5	CASSQPTPNQPQHF	TGCGCCAGCAGCCAACCGACACCTAATCAGCCCCAGCATTTT
TRBV10-3	TRBD1	NA	TRBJ2-2	CAINTRGRAGELFF	TGTGCCATCAACACCAGGGGGCGAGCCGGGGAGCTGTTTTTT
TRBV3-1/TRBV3-2	TRBD1	NA	TRBJ1-2	CASSQGLGQGFGYTF	TGTGCCAGCAGCCAAGGACTGGGACAGGGTTTTGGCTACACCTTC
TRBV7-7	NA	NA	TRBJ2-7	CASSPQVTSYEQYF	TGTGCTAGCAGCCCCCAGGTTACCTCCTACGAGCAGTACTTC
TRBV27	TRBD2	NA	TRBJ2-3	CASSSSGVGDTQYF	TGTGCCAGCAGCTCTAGCGGGGTAGGAGATACGCAGTATTTT
TRBV6-5	NA	few	TRBJ1-3	CASSYGTGNTIYF	TGTGCCAGCAGTTACGGCACTGGAAACACCATATATTTT
TRBV5-6	TRBD1	NA	TRBJ2-4	CASSVGQVKNIQYF	TGTGCCAGCAGCGTCGGACAGGTTAAAAACATTCAGTACTTC
TRBV11-2	TRBD1	NA	TRBJ1-1	CASTRKTGAGTEAFF	TGTGCCAGCACCCGAAAGACAGGGGCCGGCACTGAAGCTTTCTTT
TRBV11-2	NA	NA	TRBJ1-1	CASSLNREKAFF	TGTGCCAGCAGCTTAAACAGGGAGAAAGCTTTCTTT
TRBV19	NA	NA	TRBJ1-2	CASSLSFNYGYTF	TGTGCCAGTTCACTTAGCTTCAACTATGGCTACACCTTC
TRBV25-1	TRBD1	NA	TRBJ1-6	CASNRGSYNSPLHF	TGTGCCAGCAACAGGGGATCCTATAATTCACCCCTCCACTTT
TRBV19	NA	NA	TRBJ1-4	CASSISGRTTTNEKLFF	TGTGCCAGTAGTATTTCGGGCAGGACTACAACTAATGAAAAACTGTTTTTT
TRBV20-1	TRBD1	NA	TRBJ1-2	CSASVKPGQGRANYGYTF	TGCAGTGCTAGTGTTAAGCCGGGACAGGGGCGAGCTAACTATGGCTACACCTTC
TRBV7-2	NA	NA	TRBJ1-5	CASSQGQPGFSNQPQHF	TGTGCCAGCAGTCAAGGACAACCCGGATTTAGCAATCAGCCCCAGCATTTT
TRBV23-1	NA	NA	TRBJ2-3	CASSQSTSGPDTDTQYF	TGCGCCAGCAGTCAATCAACTTCAGGGCCTGACACAGATACGCAGTATTTT
TRBV4-1	NA	NA	TRBJ2-7	CASSQANRLYEQYF	TGCGCCAGCAGCCAAGCAAACAGGTTGTACGAGCAGTACTTC
TRBV3-1/TRBV3-2	TRBD1	NA	TRBJ1-4	CASSFGQGSEKLFF	TGTGCCAGCAGTTTCGGACAGGGGAGTGAAAAACTGTTTTTT
TRBV5-1	TRBD2	NA	TRBJ2-1	CASTASSLTSGGAGEQFF	TGCGCCAGCACCGCTTCCTCGTTGACTAGCGGGGGGGCCGGGGAGCAGTTCTTC
TRBV4-1	NA	once	TRBJ2-3	CASDEGGESTDTQYF	TGCGCCAGCGACGAGGGCGGAGAAAGCACAGATACGCAGTATTTT
TRBV19	TRBD1	NA	TRBJ2-5	CASSSTTAGGVETQYF	TGTGCCAGTAGCTCCACCACAGCAGGGGGCGTGGAGACCCAGTACTTC
TRBV29-1	TRBD2	once	TRBJ2-3	CSVERTSGGADTQYF	TGCAGCGTTGAGAGGACTAGCGGTGGAGCAGATACGCAGTATTTT
TRBV11-2	NA	once	TRBJ1-5	CAGSLDDILNNQPQHF	TGTGCCGGCAGCTTAGATGACATCTTGAACAATCAGCCCCAGCATTTT
TRBV5-5	TRBD1	NA	TRBJ1-4	CASSWDRASAEKLFF	TGTGCCAGCAGCTGGGACAGGGCTTCGGCTGAAAAACTGTTTTTT
TRBV11-3	TRBD2	NA	TRBJ2-3	CASRHFSGTSGGRYTDTQYF	TGTGCCAGCAGACATTTTTCCGGGACTAGCGGGGGACGGTACACAGATACGCAGTATTTT
TRBV2	NA	NA	TRBJ2-3	CASSLMDRAFTDTQYF	TGTGCCAGCAGTCTAATGGACAGAGCCTTCACAGATACGCAGTATTTT
TRBV2	TRBD1	NA	TRBJ1-5	CASSAGQGYSNQPQHF	TGTGCCAGCAGCGCCGGACAGGGATATAGCAATCAGCCCCAGCATTTT
TRBV4-1	TRBD2	NA	TRBJ2-1	CASSPRPGTSGGVYNEQFF	TGCGCCAGCAGCCCCAGACCCGGGACTAGCGGGGGCGTCTACAATGAGCAGTTCTTC
TRBV10-3	NA	NA	TRBJ2-7	CAISPTGEAYEQYF	TGTGCCATCAGTCCAACGGGGGAGGCCTACGAGCAGTACTTC
TRBV4-2	TRBD1	NA	TRBJ2-7	CASSLGQAAFEQYF	TGTGCCAGCAGCCTTGGACAGGCTGCGTTCGAGCAGTACTTC
TRBV5-4	NA	NA	TRBJ1-4	CASSLDPGATNEKLFF	TGTGCCAGCAGCTTGGACCCAGGGGCAACTAATGAAAAACTGTTTTTT
TRBV21-1	NA	once	TRBJ2-5	CASSTCARQVQETQYF	TGTGCCAGCAGCACATGTGCCAGACAAGTCCAAGAGACCCAGTACTTC
TRBV11-2	NA	NA	TRBJ1-3	CASSQFLPGNTIYF	TGTGCCAGCAGCCAATTTCTACCTGGAAACACCATATATTTT
TRBV12-5	NA	NA	TRBJ1-2	CASGLVIIRDSNNYGYTF	TGTGCTAGTGGTTTGGTAATAATCCGGGACTCCAATAACTATGGCTACACCTTC
TRBV28	TRBD1	NA	TRBJ2-7	CASRTSGQGYEQYF	TGTGCCAGCAGAACATCTGGACAGGGCTACGAGCAGTACTTC
TRBV25-1	TRBD1	NA	TRBJ1-4	CASSGGQGRKLFF	TGTGCCAGCAGTGGGGGACAGGGGAGAAAACTGTTTTTT
TRBV19	TRBD1	NA	TRBJ2-1	CASSPGQGRNNEQFF	TGTGCCAGTAGTCCAGGACAGGGAAGGAACAATGAGCAGTTCTTC
TRBV5-1	NA	NA	TRBJ2-3	CASSGGGATDTQYF	TGCGCCAGCAGCGGAGGGGGCGCGACAGATACGCAGTATTTT
TRBV19	NA	NA	TRBJ1-5	CASSIGPNQPQHF	TGTGCCAGTAGTATAGGGCCCAATCAGCCCCAGCATTTT
TRBV12-5	TRBD2	NA	TRBJ2-5	CASSFGLAGRETQYF	TGTGCTAGTTCCTTTGGACTAGCGGGGCGAGAGACCCAGTACTTC
TRBV29-1	TRBD1	NA	TRBJ2-7	CSVNGQGSYEQYF	TGCAGCGTTAATGGACAGGGATCCTACGAGCAGTACTTC
TRBV5-1	TRBD1	once	TRBJ1-1	CASSLTGVTEAFF	TGCGCCAGCAGCTTAACAGGGGTCACTGAAGCTTTCTTT